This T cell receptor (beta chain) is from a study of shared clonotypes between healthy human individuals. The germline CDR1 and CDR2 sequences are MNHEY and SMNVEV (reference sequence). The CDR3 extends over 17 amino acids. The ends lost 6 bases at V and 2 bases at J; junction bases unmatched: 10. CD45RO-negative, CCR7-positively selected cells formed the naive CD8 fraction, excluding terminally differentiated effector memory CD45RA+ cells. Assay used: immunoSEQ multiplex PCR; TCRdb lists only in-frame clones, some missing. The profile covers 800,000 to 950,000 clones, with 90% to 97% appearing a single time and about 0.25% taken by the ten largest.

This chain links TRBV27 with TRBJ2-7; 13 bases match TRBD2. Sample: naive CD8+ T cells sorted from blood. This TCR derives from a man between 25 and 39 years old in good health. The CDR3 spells CASRPGTSGVPTYEQYF. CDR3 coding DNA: TGTGCCAGCAGGCCCGGGACTAGCGGGGTTCCTACCTACGAGCAGTACTTC.